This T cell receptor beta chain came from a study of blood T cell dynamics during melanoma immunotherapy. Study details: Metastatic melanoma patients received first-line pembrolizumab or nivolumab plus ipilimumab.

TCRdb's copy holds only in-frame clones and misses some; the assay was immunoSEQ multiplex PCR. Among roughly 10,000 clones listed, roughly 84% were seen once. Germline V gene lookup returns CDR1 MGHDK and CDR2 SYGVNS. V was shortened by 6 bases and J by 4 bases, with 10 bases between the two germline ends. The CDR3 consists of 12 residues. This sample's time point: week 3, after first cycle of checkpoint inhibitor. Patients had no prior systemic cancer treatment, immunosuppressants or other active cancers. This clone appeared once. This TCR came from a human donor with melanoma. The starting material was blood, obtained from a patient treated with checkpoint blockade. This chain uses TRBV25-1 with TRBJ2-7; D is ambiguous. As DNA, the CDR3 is TGTGCCAGCAGCAACAGCCTGTACGAGCAGTACTTC. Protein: CASSNSLYEQYF.